This T cell receptor (beta chain) was profiled in a study of cytomegalovirus exposure and HLA in healthy donors (dated by TCRdb to the late 2010s). With regard to the full study: In an earlier analysis of several hundred of the donors, 276 Gb of sequence data and 100 million or so unique TCR beta sequences from 150 million to 200 million T cells were reported. Roughly 300 gigabases of sequencing data and around 88 million unique TCR sequences made up an early release that covered approximately 700 HLA-typed donors. Among the roughly 400 genotyped donors, 75% to 90% belonged to the genetic ancestry cluster associated with self-reported Caucasian donors. The study aimed to test whether cataloging public T cell receptors could reveal signatures of past pathogen exposure. The study profiled the T cell repertoires of about 720 subjects by immunosequencing and related them to cytomegalovirus serostatus. Besides the first cohort of roughly 660 subjects, a separate validation cohort made up of some 110 different subjects was used. To predict cytomegalovirus infection status, the study brought together high-throughput TCR immunosequencing, statistical association of individual TCRs with disease status, and machine learning. To study patterns of TCR occurrence, a later analysis re-analyzed previously published TCR beta repertoires from around 660 donors and added high-resolution HLA genotyping. The later analysis used no new phenotypic data to find candidate immune exposures, relying instead on TCR beta sequences and their occurrence across donors. An earlier analysis of approximately 640 of the donors applied high-throughput TCR beta sequencing to assess whether each TCR beta V gene segment acted as functional or pseudogenic. Donor age, sex, ethnicity and CMV serostatus were compiled together with the repertoire data. In a later genetic analysis, genome-wide SNP genotypes for about three fifths of the roughly 670 donors were used, and that subset was treated as a discovery cohort. All discovery cohort repertoires had been generated on a single sequencing platform. Both class I and class II loci were covered by HLA typing, at four-digit resolution. The number of donors typed differed by locus, with roughly 620-630 for A, B, C, DRB1 and DQB1, over 500 for DQA1, 600 to 610 for DPA1, and under 490 for DPB1. Roughly five DR-DQ haplotypes were treated as single units for association and clustering because of strong linkage in the cohort. Among over 350 genotyped donors of the cohort, an average of about 240,000 unique TCR beta nucleotide sequences were sequenced per donor, roughly a sixth of them non-productive. Overall results and qualifications from the work: Strong co-occurrence of HLA alleles, especially DR and DQ, made assigning TCR associations to individual alleles difficult. A total of 164 TCR beta chains were listed by the study as associated with cytomegalovirus. The 87-base-pair reads could not distinguish some IMGT-functional V segments, including TRBV6-2 and TRBV6-3, so those segments were excluded. In this cohort, only TCR beta chains were sequenced, and detectable features were limited by the absence of alpha or paired-chain data. Immune exposure information for the cohort was limited to CMV serostatus. A later analysis found that most CMV-associated TCR beta chains appeared HLA-restricted, with HLA associations seemingly driven largely by CMV exposure. While some public TCRs were present in many individuals, most TCR sequences turned up only very rarely across donors. Several of the top co-occurrence clusters appeared to be linked to parvovirus B19, influenza, CMV and Epstein-Barr virus, according to a later analysis. Seventeen rarely observed V segments, including chromosome 9 orphons, were excluded from the earlier analysis of just under 600 of the donors because counts were too low. A further reported finding was that TCR beta sequences accurately predicted the HLA-A and HLA-B alleles for most subjects in the first cohort. In a later analysis, TCR association rates were found to vary across HLA loci, with the most associated TCRs seen for DRB1 alleles and the fewest for HLA-C alleles. At a false discovery rate of 0.05, a later analysis linked about 17,000 TCR beta sequences to specific HLA alleles. A few of the identified cytomegalovirus-associated TCR beta chains were confirmed in vitro to be specific for cytomegalovirus antigens. An earlier analysis of some 590 of the donors showed that most TCR beta V segments appeared in productive rearrangements either about 90% or about 30% of the time, which broadly matched IMGT annotations. The classifier was reported to diagnose cytomegalovirus status with high specificity and sensitivity in both the original and validation cohorts. Compared with the roughly 700-donor mean, donors in an Asian-associated ancestry cluster had fewer N-insertions in productive TCRs, according to a later genetic analysis. In a later genetic analysis, a missense DCLRE1C variant was associated with V-gene and J-gene trimming of TCR beta chains, and the association was replicated in an independent cohort. Presence/absence analyses assumed roughly uniform sequencing depth across donors, an assumption that may not hold. A later analysis found that HLA-associated TCR beta chains were more clonally expanded and had lower generation probabilities than equally common non-associated chains. HLA typing was unavailable for some donors at each locus, so association tests used only the typed subset. It was suggested by the authors that the approach could potentially be generalized to other disease states and immunological phenotypes. The sequencing pipeline was judged likely to have produced a cluster of highly shared sequence variants as a technical artifact. Correlated functional status among segregating V segments might reflect linkage disequilibrium, but an unknown experimental factor could not be ruled out.

Note on this clone: The specificity of this receptor is unknown. Base qualities are not provided; no much larger clone lies one nucleotide away.

Relative to germline, V is 3 bases shorter and J is 4 bases shorter, with 18 bases between their ends. The CDR3 covers 17 residues, taking in both the cysteine and the phenylalanine. The sequence is cut down to CDR3 DNA, 51 bases in frame from base 1. CDR1 SGHNT and CDR2 YENEEA are derived from the germline V gene. The cohort consisted of fewer than 700 healthy bone marrow donors. All cohort members were sampled while nominally healthy, although unrecorded immune exposures were likely present. The donor tested CMV seronegative and was one of the 352 seronegative cohort members. Each donor provided a peripheral blood sample, and peripheral blood mononuclear cells were used for TCR beta sequencing. The Qiagen DNeasy Blood Extraction Kit was used to extract genomic DNA from the blood cell samples. Library prep was done by the immunoSEQ multiplex PCR assay. The multiplex PCR relied on a mix of 60 forward primers for TCR Vbeta segments and 13 reverse primers for TCR Jbeta segments. Amplification of the CDR3 region of rearranged TCR beta genes was performed with a multiplex PCR assay on genomic DNA. Amplified TCR beta libraries were sequenced as 87-base-pair reads on the Illumina HiSeq System. The authors processed their data as follows. A later analysis tallied roughly 80 million unique TCR beta chains across the 666 repertoires, and approximately 9.9 million of those chains were shared by two or more donors. Raw reads were error-corrected and collapsed into unique sequences with a nearest-neighbor algorithm that merged closely related sequences to remove PCR and sequencing errors. V, D and J gene segments were assigned by aligning CDR3 sequences to IMGT reference sequences. For a sequence to be retained, a match of at least six nucleotides was required to both a V gene segment and a J gene segment. A rearrangement was called productive if the CDR3 had no stop codons and remained in frame with V and J, and every other rearrangement was called non-productive. CDR3 was defined according to IMGT convention as the region running from the second conserved V-encoded cysteine to the conserved J-encoded phenylalanine. Sequences without an unambiguous match to a single V gene segment were excluded from the earlier analysis of about 600 of the donors. In an earlier analysis of approximately 610 of the donors, V segments were called functional above 56.7% productive rearrangements and were called segregating when the between-donor standard deviation exceeded 5%. A statistical classification framework was built for diagnosing cytomegalovirus status from the catalog of TCR beta chain sequences. A later analysis assigned V and J genes by comparing TCR nucleotide sequences with IMGT/GENE-DB human TR gene sequences. A later analysis assigned CDR3 sequences and most-parsimonious VDJ recombination scenarios with the TCRdist pipeline. A later analysis defined each TCR beta chain by its CDR3 amino acid sequence plus V-gene family, and excluded reads lacking a unique V-gene family. To address suspected cross-contamination and a sequencing artifact, a later analysis removed over 500 highly shared, low-generation-probability nucleotide sequences. In a later analysis, a clonal expansion index for each public chain was calculated from normalized within-repertoire ranks of inferred template counts. Generation probabilities in a later analysis came from a VDJ recombination model fitted to out-of-frame rearrangements, and those results were checked against IGoR. In a later analysis, hypergeometric tests were used to score TCR-TCR, TCR-HLA and TCR-CMV co-occurrence, with a repertoire-size bias correction applied to TCR pairs. False discovery rates were estimated in a later analysis by permuting HLA or CMV assignments 20 times. In a later analysis, co-occurring TCRs were grouped with DBSCAN, and TCRdist sequence similarity was added when clustering was performed within HLA-allele-positive subsets. For co-occurrence clustering, repertoires with fewer than 30,000 or more than 120,000 public chains were excluded, along with about five repertoires with anomalous nucleotide sharing. The source is immuneACCESS, and TCRdb retained only in-frame sequences with V and J called. Part of the clones is not carried over; for the studies checked, unresolved V genes explain less than half of this, and the remainder is unexplained. From that table come the V and J calls and clone size; the DNA was used to work out D and trimming. The sample includes 160,000 or so clones, with around 79% observed a single time. The leading ten clones occupy 4.3% of the sample.

The rearrangement joined TRBV11-3 to TRBJ2-2; the D gene is perhaps TRBD1, from 8 matching bases. The sequence was collected from a man aged 40-50 years in good health and CMV-seronegative. The sequenced sample consisted of PBMCs. The DNA sequence is TGTGCCAGCAGCTTGGGGGGGACAGGAGCCTCCACCGGGGAGCTGTTTTTT. It encodes CASSLGGTGASTGELFF.